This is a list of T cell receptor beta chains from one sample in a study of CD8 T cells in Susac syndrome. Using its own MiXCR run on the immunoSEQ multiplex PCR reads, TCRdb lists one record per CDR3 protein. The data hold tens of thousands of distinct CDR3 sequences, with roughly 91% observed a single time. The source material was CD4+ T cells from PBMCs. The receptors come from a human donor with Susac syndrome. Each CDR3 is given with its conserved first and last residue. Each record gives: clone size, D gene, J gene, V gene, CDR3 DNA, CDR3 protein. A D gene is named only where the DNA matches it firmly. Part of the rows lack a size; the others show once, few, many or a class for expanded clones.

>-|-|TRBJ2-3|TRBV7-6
TGTGCCAGCAGCTTTACCTTAGCAGGAGATACGCAGTATTTT
CASSFTLAGDTQYF
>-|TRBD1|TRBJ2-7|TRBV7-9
TGTGCCAGCAGCCCTCGGGACAGGAGCTCCTACGAGCAGTACTTC
CASSPRDRSSYEQYF
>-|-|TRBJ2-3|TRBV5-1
TGCGCCAGCACCCTTTATAGCGGAGCTGATACGCAGTATTTT
CASTLYSGADTQYF
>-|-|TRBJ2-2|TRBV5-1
TGCGCCAGCAGCTTGGAAGGGGAGGCCGGGGAGCTGTTTTTT
CASSLEGEAGELFF
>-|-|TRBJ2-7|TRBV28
TGTGCCAGCAGTTTTCCCGCAGGGTCCTTAATCTACGAGCAGTACTTC
CASSFPAGSLIYEQYF
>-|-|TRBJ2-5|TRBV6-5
TGTGCCAGCAGTTACGGTTCTACCGGCACGGCCGAGACCCAGTACTTC
CASSYGSTGTAETQYF
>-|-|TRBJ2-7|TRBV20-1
TGCAGTGCTAGCGGGAACTACGAGCAGTACTTC
CSASGNYEQYF
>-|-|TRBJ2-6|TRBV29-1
TGCAGCGCCCAACTACACTCTGGGGCCAACGTCCTGACTTTC
CSAQLHSGANVLTF
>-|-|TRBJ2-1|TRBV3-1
TGTGCCAGCAGCCAAGGACACTTGGGGGAGCAGTTCTTC
CASSQGHLGEQFF
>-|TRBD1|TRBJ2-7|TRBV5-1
TGCGCCAGCAGCCTGGGACAGGTGAGCTCCTACGAGCAGTACTTC
CASSLGQVSSYEQYF
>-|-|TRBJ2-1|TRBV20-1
TGCAGTGCCAGTACATACAATGAGCAGTTCTTC
CSASTYNEQFF
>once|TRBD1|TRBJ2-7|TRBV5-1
TGCGCCAGCAGCTTGGGACAGGGGGCCCACGAGCAGTACTTC
CASSLGQGAHEQYF
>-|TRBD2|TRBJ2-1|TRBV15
TGTGCCACCAGCAGAGATAGTACTAGCGGGAGGTCCCGCGCCTACAATGAGCAGTTCTTC
CATSRDSTSGRSRAYNEQFF
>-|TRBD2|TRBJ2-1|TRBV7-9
TGTGCCAGCAGCTCGAGCGGGAGGCCCATCGATGAGCAGTTCTTC
CASSSSGRPIDEQFF
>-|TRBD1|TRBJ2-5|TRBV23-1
TGCGCCAGCAGTCATTACACCGGGACAGGGTTTGGGGGAGAGACCCAGTACTTC
CASSHYTGTGFGGETQYF
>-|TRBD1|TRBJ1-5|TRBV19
TGTGCCAGTAGTACGGACAGGGGGAACGATCAGCCCCAGCATTTT
CASSTDRGNDQPQHF
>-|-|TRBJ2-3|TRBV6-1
TGTGCCAGCAGTACGACCGGGACACGCCCGATGGATACGCAGTATTTT
CASSTTGTRPMDTQYF
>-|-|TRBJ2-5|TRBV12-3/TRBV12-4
TGTGCCAGCAGTTTAGGACCAGAGACCCAGTACTTC
CASSLGPETQYF
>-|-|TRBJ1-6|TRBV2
TGTGCCAGCGCCGACCGGGGGGCTACTAATTCACCCCTCCACTTT
CASADRGATNSPLHF
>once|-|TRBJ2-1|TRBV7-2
TGTGCCAGCAGCTTGGGGCAGGCATTAGAGCAGTTCTTC
CASSLGQALEQFF
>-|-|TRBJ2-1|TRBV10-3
TGTGCCATCAGTGAGTCTGGTGGGGGAAATTACAATGAGCAGTTCTTC
CAISESGGGNYNEQFF
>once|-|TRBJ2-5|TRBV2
TGTGCCAGCAGTTCAGGGTTTGCCCAAGAGACCCAGTACTTC
CASSSGFAQETQYF
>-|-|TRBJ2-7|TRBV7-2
TGTGCCAGCAGACCTACTAGGAGCTCCTACGAGCAGTACTTC
CASRPTRSSYEQYF
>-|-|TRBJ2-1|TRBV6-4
TGTGCCAGCAGTGACTCGATTAAAGGGAGCTCCTACAATGAGCAGTTCTTC
CASSDSIKGSSYNEQFF
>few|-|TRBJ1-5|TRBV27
TGTGCCAGCAGTCCCCAGGTCTCTCAGCCCCAGCATTTT
CASSPQVSQPQHF